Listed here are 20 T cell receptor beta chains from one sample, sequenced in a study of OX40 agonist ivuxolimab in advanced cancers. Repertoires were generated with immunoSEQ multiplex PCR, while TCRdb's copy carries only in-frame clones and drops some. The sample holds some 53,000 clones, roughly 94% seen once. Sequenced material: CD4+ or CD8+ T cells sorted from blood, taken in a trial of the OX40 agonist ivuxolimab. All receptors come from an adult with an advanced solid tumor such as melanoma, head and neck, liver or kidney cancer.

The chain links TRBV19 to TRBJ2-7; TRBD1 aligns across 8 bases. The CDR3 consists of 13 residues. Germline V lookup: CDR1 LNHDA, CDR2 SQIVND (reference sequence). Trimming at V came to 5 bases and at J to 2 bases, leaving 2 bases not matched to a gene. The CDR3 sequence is CASSQTGAYEQYF. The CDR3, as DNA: TGTGCCAGTAGTCAGACAGGGGCCTACGAGCAGTACTTC.

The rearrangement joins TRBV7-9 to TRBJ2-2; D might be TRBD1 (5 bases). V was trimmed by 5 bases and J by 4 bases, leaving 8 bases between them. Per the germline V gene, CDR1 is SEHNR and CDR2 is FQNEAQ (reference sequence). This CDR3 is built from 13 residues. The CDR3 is CASSPTATGELFF. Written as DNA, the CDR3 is TGTGCCAGCAGCCCGACAGCCACCGGGGAGCTGTTTTTT.

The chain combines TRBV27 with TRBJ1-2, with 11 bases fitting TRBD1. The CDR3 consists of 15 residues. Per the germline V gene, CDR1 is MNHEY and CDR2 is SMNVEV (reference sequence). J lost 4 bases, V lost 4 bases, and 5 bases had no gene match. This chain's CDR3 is CASSSGTGGTYGYTF. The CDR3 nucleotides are TGTGCCAGCAGTTCCGGGACAGGGGGTACCTATGGCTACACCTTC.

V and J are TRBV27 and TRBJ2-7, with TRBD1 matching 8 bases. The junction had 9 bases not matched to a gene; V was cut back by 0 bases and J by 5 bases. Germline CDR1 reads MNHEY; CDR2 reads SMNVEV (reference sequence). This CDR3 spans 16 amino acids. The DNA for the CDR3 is TGTGCCAGCAGTTTATCAGGCAGGGGGCGGATTAACGAGCAGTACTTC. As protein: CASSLSGRGRINEQYF.

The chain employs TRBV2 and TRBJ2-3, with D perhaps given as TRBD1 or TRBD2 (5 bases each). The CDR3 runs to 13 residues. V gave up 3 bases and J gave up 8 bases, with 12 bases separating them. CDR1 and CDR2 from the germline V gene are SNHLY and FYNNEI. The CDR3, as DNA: TGTGCCAGCAGTGATGGACCTGGGGGTACGCAGTATTTT. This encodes CASSDGPGGTQYF.

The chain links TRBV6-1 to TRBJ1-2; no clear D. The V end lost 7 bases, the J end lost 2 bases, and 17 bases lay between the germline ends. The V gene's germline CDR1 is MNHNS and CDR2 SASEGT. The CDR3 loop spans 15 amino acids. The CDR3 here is CASNLVRERNYGYTF. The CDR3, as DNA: TGTGCCAGCAACCTCGTCCGGGAGCGGAACTATGGCTACACCTTC.

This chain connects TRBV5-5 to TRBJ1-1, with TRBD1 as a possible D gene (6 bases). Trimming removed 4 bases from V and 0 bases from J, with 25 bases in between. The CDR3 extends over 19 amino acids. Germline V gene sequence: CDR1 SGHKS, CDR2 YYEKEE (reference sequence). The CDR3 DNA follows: TGTGCCAGCAGCGCCGGGACTCTACTCCTAAGGGGGATGAACACTGAAGCTTTCTTT. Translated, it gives CASSAGTLLLRGMNTEAFF.

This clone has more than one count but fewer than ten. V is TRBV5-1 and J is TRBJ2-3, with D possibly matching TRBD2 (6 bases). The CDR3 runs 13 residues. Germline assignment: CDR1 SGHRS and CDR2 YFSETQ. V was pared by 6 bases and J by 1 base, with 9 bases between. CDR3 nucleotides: TGCGCCAGCATGGAGGGCGGCACAGATACGCAGTATTTT. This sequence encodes CASMEGGTDTQYF. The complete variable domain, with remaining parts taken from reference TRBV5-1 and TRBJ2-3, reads KAGVTQTPRYLIKTRGQQVTLSCSPISGHRSVSWYQQTPGQGLQFLFEYFSETQRNKGNFPGRFSGRQFSNSRSEMNVSTLELGDSALYLCASMEGGTDTQYFGPGTRLTVL.

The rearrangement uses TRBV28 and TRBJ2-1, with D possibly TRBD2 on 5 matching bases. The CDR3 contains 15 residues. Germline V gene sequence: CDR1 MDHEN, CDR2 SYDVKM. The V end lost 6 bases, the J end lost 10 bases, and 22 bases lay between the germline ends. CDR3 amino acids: CASRVVSWESGEQFF. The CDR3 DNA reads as TGTGCCAGCAGAGTCGTTTCGTGGGAGAGTGGGGAGCAGTTCTTC.

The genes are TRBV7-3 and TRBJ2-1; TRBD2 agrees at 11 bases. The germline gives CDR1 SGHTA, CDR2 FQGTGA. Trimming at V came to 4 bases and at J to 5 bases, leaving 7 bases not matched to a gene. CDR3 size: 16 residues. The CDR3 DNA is TGTGCCAGCAGCTCAGTAGGGACTAGCGGCCACAATGAGCAGTTCTTC. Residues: CASSSVGTSGHNEQFF.

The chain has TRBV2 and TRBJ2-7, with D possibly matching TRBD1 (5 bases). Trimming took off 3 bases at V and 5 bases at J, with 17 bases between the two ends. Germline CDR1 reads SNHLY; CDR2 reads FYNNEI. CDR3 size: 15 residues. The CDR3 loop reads CASSDIGQGGHEQYF. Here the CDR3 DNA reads TGTGCCAGCAGTGACATAGGGCAGGGCGGCCACGAGCAGTACTTC. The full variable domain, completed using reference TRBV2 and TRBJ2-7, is EPEVTQTPSHQVTQMGQEVILRCVPISNHLYFYWYRQILGQKVEFLVSFYNNEISEKSEIFDDQFSVERPDGSNFTLKIRSTKLEDSAMYFCASSDIGQGGHEQYFGPGTRLTVT.

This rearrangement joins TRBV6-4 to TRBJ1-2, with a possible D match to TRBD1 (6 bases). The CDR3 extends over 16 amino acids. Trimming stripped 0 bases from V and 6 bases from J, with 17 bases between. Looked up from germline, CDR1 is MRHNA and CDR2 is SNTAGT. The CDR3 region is CASSDSSLVGADGYTF. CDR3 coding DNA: TGTGCCAGCAGTGACTCGAGCCTCGTGGGGGCTGATGGCTACACCTTC.

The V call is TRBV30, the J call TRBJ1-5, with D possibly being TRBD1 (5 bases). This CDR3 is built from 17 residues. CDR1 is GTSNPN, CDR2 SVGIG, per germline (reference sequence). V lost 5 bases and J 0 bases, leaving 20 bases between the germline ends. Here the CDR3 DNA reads TGTGCCTGGGGAGGCTACTCGACAGATTATAGCAATCAGCCCCAGCATTTT. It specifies CAWGGYSTDYSNQPQHF.

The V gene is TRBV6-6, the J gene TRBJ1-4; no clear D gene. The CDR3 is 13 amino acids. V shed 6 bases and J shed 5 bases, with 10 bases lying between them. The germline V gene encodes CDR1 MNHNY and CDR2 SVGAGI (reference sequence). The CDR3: CASRVSSNEKLFF. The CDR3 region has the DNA TGTGCCAGCAGGGTCAGCTCAAATGAAAAACTGTTTTTT.

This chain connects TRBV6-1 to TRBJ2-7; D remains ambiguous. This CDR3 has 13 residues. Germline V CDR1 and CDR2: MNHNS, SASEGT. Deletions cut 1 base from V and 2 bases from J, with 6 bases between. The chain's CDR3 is CASSEGQPYEQYF. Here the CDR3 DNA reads TGTGCCAGCAGTGAAGGGCAGCCCTACGAGCAGTACTTC.

CDR3 sequence: CASRGHWTENPGETQYF. The CDR3 DNA sequence: TGTGCCAGCAGAGGCCACTGGACAGAAAATCCGGGAGAGACCCAGTACTTC. The genes are TRBV27 and TRBJ2-5, with a possible D match to TRBD1 (6 bases). Between the trimmed V and J ends, which lost 6 bases and 4 bases, there was a span of 24 bases. The CDR3 extends over 17 amino acids. In germline, CDR1 is MNHEY, CDR2 SMNVEV (reference sequence).

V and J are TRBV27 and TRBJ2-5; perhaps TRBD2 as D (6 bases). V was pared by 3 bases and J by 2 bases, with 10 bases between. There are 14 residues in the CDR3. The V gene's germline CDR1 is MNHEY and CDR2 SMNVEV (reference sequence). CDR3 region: CASSFRGRQETQYF. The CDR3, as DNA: TGTGCCAGCAGTTTCCGGGGGAGGCAAGAGACCCAGTACTTC.

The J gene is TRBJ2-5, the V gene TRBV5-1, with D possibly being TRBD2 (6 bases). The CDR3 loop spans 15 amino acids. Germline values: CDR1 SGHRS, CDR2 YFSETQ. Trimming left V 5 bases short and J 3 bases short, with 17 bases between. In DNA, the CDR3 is TGCGCCAGCAGTCCCGGGAATTGGGGGGAAGAGACCCAGTACTTC. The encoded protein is CASSPGNWGEETQYF.

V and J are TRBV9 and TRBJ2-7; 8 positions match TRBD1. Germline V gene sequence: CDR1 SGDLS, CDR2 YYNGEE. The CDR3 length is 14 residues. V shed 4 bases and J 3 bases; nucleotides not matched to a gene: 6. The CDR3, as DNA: TGTGCCAGCAGCACTGCCGGGACAGGCTACGAGCAGTACTTC. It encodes CASSTAGTGYEQYF.

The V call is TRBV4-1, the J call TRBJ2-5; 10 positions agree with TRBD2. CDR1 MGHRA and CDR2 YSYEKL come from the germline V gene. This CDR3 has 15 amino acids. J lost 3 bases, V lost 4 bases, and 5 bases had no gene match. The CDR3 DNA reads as TGCGCCAGCAGCCGAACGGGACTAGCGAAAGAGACCCAGTACTTC. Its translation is CASSRTGLAKETQYF.